Included here is one TCR beta chain sequence, with context. Which antigen it targets is not known. Qualities for individual bases were not recorded, and no much larger clone is one base off. Taken with the paper, the label for time point translates to: after dendritic cell vaccination, including at tumor progression/relapse. To be selected, patients needed enough residual fresh-frozen tumor tissue and more than two years of available survival data. Molecular status otherwise varied across the glioblastoma patients, but none of them carried an isocitrate dehydrogenase mutation. PBMC were collected before vaccination, two weeks after the third vaccination, and at tumor progression if tumor progression occurred. The Qiagen DNeasy Blood extraction Kit was used for extraction of genomic DNA. This sample is drawn from a study of glioma-infiltrating T cells after dendritic cell vaccination listed by TCRdb under 2016. As for the study more broadly: A cohort of roughly 15 glioblastoma patients from Phase I and II dendritic cell vaccination trials was included, of whom 9 were newly diagnosed and 6 had recurrent disease. Tumor-infiltrating lymphocyte content was quantified and tumor and blood repertoires were compared in dendritic cell-vaccinated glioblastoma patients by deep sequencing of TCR beta CDR3 regions. Survival after dendritic cell vaccination was correlated with TCR sequencing metrics, such as TIL content and the overlap between tumor and blood repertoires. To make the vaccine, monocyte-derived dendritic cells were cultured for under eight days with IL-4 and GM-CSF and then pulsed overnight with autologous tumor lysate. Autologous tumor lysate-pulsed dendritic cell vaccination was administered to the patients between 2003 and 2012. Each patient got three intradermal injections of the dendritic cell vaccine, spaced at biweekly intervals, in the arm below the axilla.

The immunoSEQ assay amplified TCRB CDR3 regions from roughly 2.1 micrograms of genomic DNA, or from all available DNA when less than that amount was available. For multiplex PCR, 60 forward primers for TCR V beta segments and 13 reverse primers for J beta segments were used. To estimate the number of reads per starting template, synthetic control templates were added to each sample at limiting dilution. The Illumina HiSeq System generated 87 bp sequencing reads. Processing in the source paper ran as follows. PCR and sequencing errors were removed by merging closely related sequences with a nearest neighbor algorithm. TCR overlap was defined as the percentage of unique tumor TCR beta sequences that were also found in the peripheral blood of the same patient. This immuneACCESS table, as held by TCRdb, lists in-frame sequences with V and J called but not all clones. Of the missing ones, under half trace to an unresolved V gene in checked studies; the others have no known cause. Clone size and V and J calls were adopted from that table, with D and trimming inferred from the DNA. The sample profile shows about 50,000 clones; around 91% of them were found once. The ten biggest clones cover 5% to 6% of the sample.

Results and caveats for the whole study, not just this receptor: The response model built on TCR overlap across three groups was characterized as speculative, with prospective validation still needed. No direct relationship between TCR clonality and survival was found, suggesting that a diverse polyclonal response may matter. After dendritic cell vaccination, a higher estimated pretreatment TIL content predicted longer time to progression and overall survival. The cohort was small and heterogeneous, and full blood and tumor sets were available for few patients, with initial-recurrent tumor pairs available for even fewer patients.

Via the germline V gene (reference sequence), CDR1 is GTSNPN and CDR2 SVGIG. Reading from cysteine to phenylalanine, the CDR3 counts 16 amino acids. CDR3 DNA is the only sequence kept; it has 48 bases, read in frame from the first base. Trimming removed 0 bases from V and 3 bases from J; the gene matches leave 6 bases unexplained. The chain is assembled from TRBV30 and TRBJ2-1, and 9 bases in between align with TRBD1. This receptor was obtained from a human donor with glioblastoma. The sequenced sample was blood, obtained after dendritic cell vaccination. The sequenced DNA: TGTGCCTGGAGTGTATCCGGGACAGGGATCTACAATGAGCAGTTCTTC. This is translated as CAWSVSGTGIYNEQFF.